This TCR beta chain was identified in a study of tumor-infiltrating lymphocytes in primary liver carcinoma. Study background: There were tumors of stage T1-T3 N0M0, each 4.2 to 10 cm across. Study-level results: Whereas tumor region pairs overlapped more, tumor-adjacent and tumor-blood pairs overlapped less.

Between roughly 20 and 32 mg of unsorted bulk tissue served as the source from which RNA and DNA were co-extracted. The CDR3 runs to 15 residues. The germline V gene has CDR1 MDHEN and CDR2 SYDVKM. Of note for this clonotype: Its target is not known. At one end the junction does not follow the germline gene, possibly because of a read error.

A primer matching the constant region was used to make TCR beta cDNA from approximately 500 ng of total RNA. Three nested multiplex PCR rounds, a slightly modified ARM-PCR method, built the TCR beta libraries. For approximately 11 cycles apiece, the opening two PCR rounds ran with TRBV1-TRBV30 forward primers and a C-beta reverse primer. TCRdb independently ran MiXCR on the multiplex PCR reads; one entry per CDR3 protein. The sample has around 100,000 distinct CDR3 sequences, 65% to 75% seen once. The sequencing input was liver tumor tissue from sampling region 2. Stated subset: tumor region T2, inferior pole. V usage is TRBV28 and J usage is TRBJ2-2; possibly TRBD2 for D (6 bases). The origin of this receptor is a woman between 55 and 75 years old with primary liver carcinoma and hepatitis B virus infection. CDR3 sequence reads: CAGSFVAGGAGELFF. In DNA form, the CDR3 reads TGTGCCGGCAGTTTTGTGGCCGGCGGGGCCGGGGAGCTGTTTTTT.